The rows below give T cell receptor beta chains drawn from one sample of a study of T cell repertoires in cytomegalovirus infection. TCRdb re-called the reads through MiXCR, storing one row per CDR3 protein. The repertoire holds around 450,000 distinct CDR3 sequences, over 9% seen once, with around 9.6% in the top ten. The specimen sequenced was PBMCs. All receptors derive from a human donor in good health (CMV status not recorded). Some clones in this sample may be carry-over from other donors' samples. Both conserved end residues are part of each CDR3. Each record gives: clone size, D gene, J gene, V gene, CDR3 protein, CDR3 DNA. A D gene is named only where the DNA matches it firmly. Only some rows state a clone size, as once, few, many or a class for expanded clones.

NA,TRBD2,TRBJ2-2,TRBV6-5,CASSRTSGSLSDTGELFF,TGTGCCAGCAGCAGGACTAGCGGGAGTCTTAGTGACACCGGGGAGCTGTTTTTT
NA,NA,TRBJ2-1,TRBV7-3,CASSLGPAHNEQFF,TGTGCCAGCAGCTTGGGCCCGGCCCACAATGAGCAGTTCTTC
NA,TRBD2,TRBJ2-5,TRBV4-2,CASSQELTSGSETQYF,TGTGCCAGCAGCCAAGAGTTAACTAGCGGGAGTGAGACCCAGTACTTC
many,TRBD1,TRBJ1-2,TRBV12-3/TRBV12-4,CASSLGDRAYYGYTF,TGTGCCAGCAGTTTAGGGGACAGGGCCTACTATGGCTACACCTTC
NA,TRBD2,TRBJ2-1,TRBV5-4,CASSPSAGEGYNEQFF,TGTGCCAGCAGCCCCTCAGCGGGAGAGGGCTACAATGAGCAGTTCTTC
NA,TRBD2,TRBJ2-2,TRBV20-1,CSAISGSIAGELFF,TGCAGTGCTATTAGCGGGAGTATCGCCGGGGAGCTGTTTTTT
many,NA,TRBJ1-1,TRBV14,CASSPRSRSGEAFF,TGTGCCAGCAGCCCACGCTCGAGAAGCGGGGAAGCTTTCTTT
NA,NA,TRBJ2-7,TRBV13,CASSFYSLGPSEQYF,TGTGCCAGCAGCTTTTATTCTCTGGGTCCCAGCGAGCAGTACTTC
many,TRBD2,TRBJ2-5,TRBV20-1,CSARDALAGLVRQETQYF,TGCAGTGCTAGAGATGCCCTAGCGGGACTCGTTCGCCAAGAGACCCAGTACTTC
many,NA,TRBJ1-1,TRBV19,CASGTVYTEAFF,TGTGCCAGTGGGACTGTTTACACTGAAGCTTTCTTT
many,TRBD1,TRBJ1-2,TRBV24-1,CATSDSATGGHGYTF,TGTGCCACCAGTGATTCCGCGACAGGGGGGCATGGCTACACCTTC
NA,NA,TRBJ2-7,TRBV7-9,CASRAGSGPSYEQYF,TGTGCCAGCAGGGCAGGGAGCGGGCCTTCCTACGAGCAGTACTTC
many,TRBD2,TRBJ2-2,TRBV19,CASSIPGNRLAGAGELFF,TGTGCCAGTAGTATCCCTGGGAACCGACTAGCGGGAGCCGGGGAGCTGTTTTTT
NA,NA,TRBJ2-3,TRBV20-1,CSATTVGRLTDTQYF,TGCAGTGCTACCACAGTAGGACGCCTCACAGATACGCAGTATTTT
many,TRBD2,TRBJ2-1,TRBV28,CASHPGTSGRARDEQFF,TGTGCCAGCCACCCCGGGACTAGCGGGAGGGCCAGAGATGAGCAGTTCTTC
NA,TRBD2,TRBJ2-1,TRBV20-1,CSARGTSGIRGEQFF,TGCAGTGCTAGAGGGACTAGCGGGATCCGCGGTGAGCAGTTCTTC
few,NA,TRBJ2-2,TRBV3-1,CASSQGFGELFF,TGTGCCAGCAGCCAAGGTTTCGGGGAGCTGTTTTTT
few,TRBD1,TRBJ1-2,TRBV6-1,CASMGQGADGYTF,TGTGCCAGCATGGGACAGGGGGCCGATGGCTACACCTTC
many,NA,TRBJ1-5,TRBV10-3,CAISESIRQGLNQPQHF,TGTGCCATCAGTGAGTCGATTCGGCAGGGACTCAATCAGCCCCAGCATTTT
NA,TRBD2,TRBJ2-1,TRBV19,CASSIMAGGSYNEQFF,TGTGCCAGTAGTATAATGGCGGGAGGCTCCTACAATGAGCAGTTCTTC
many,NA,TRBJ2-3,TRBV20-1,CSARDWGLDTQYF,TGCAGTGCTAGAGATTGGGGGCTAGATACGCAGTATTTT
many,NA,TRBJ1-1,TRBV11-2,CASSLDVAGNEAFF,TGTGCCAGCAGCTTAGATGTGGCGGGAAATGAAGCTTTCTTT
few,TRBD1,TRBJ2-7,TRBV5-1,CASSPQTGPYEQYF,TGCGCCAGCAGCCCGCAGACAGGGCCCTACGAGCAGTACTTC
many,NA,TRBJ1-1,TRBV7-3,CASSPGTPTEAFF,TGTGCCAGCAGCCCAGGGACACCGACTGAAGCTTTCTTT
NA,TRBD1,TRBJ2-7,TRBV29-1,CSVRDRGYYEQYF,TGCAGCGTCCGAGACAGGGGCTACTACGAGCAGTACTTC
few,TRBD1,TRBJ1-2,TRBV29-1,CSGRVTGQGIYGYTF,TGCAGCGGCCGCGTCACCGGACAGGGAATCTATGGCTACACCTTC
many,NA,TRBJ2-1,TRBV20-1,CSARDPGEVAYNEQFF,TGCAGTGCTAGAGATCCTGGGGAGGTCGCCTACAATGAGCAGTTCTTC
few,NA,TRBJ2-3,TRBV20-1,CSAGGRAGADTQYF,TGCAGTGCCGGGGGACGAGCGGGCGCAGATACGCAGTATTTT
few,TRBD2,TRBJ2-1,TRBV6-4,CASSLLAGESNEQFF,TGTGCCAGCAGTCTCCTAGCGGGAGAAAGCAATGAGCAGTTCTTC